This T cell receptor beta chain was identified in a study of CXCR3-negative and CXCR3-positive naive CD8 T cells. Study outcomes and limitations: Surface CD5 matched across naive subsets, and TRB CDR3 properties served to infer TCR strength. Memory CD8+ cells showed much lower diversity, while both naive subsets were comparably high. Hydrophobicity of TRB CDR3s was greater in CXCR3-positive naive cells than in CXCR3-negative naive cells.

CDR3 size: 13 residues. Germline V lookup: CDR1 LNHDA, CDR2 SQIVND (reference sequence). The method, 5' RACE with UMI labels, was used to prepare the TRB cDNA libraries. TCRdb re-called the 5' RACE reads; every CDR3 protein appears as one record, without DNA. The sample data list about 130,000 distinct CDR3 sequences. In triplicate, each CD8+ T cell subset was sorted at 250,000 to 350,000 cells per replicate. With regard to this clonotype: The antigen remains undetermined.

The sequence came from a human donor in good health. Some clones in this sample may be carry-over from other donors' samples. Material for sequencing was naive CXCR3- CD8+ T cells from blood. The subset: CD45RO-CCR7+CD27+CD95- naive CD8+ T cells lacking CXCR3 (TNR3-). The rearrangement joins TRBV19 to TRBJ1-1. CDR3 region: CASRGLEDTEAFF.